This T cell receptor beta chain was found in a study of T cells in narcolepsy. Sequencing used immunoSEQ multiplex PCR; TCRdb keeps in-frame clones, though not all of them. The top ten hold 1.2% of the sample, which has over 25,000 clones, under 90% seen once. Findings and caveats of the study: Blood of same and different patients, but not healthy controls, reportedly held recurring autoreactive clonotypes.

In the case of this clone: Its matching antigen is unknown.

Between the trimmed V and J ends, which lost 6 bases and 7 bases, there was a span of 13 bases. CDR3 size: 13 residues. CDR1 and CDR2 (germline): MNHEY, SMNVEV (reference sequence). The receptor was derived from a human donor with narcolepsy. The chain is built from TRBV27 and TRBJ2-1; no definite D call. The sample was CD45RA- memory CD4+ T cells from PBMCs. The CDR3 coding sequence is TGTGCCAGCAGACTCCGCGCGAGTAATGAGCAGTTCTTC. It is translated as CASRLRASNEQFF.